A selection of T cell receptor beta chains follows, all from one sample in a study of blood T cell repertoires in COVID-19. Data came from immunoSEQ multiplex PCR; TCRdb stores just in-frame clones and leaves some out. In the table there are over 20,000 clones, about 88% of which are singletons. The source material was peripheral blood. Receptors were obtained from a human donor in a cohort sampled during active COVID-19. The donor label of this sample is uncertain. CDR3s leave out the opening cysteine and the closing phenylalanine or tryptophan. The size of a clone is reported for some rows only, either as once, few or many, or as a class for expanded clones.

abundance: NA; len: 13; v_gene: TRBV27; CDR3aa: ASSYQGRVSGKLF
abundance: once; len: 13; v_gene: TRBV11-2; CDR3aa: ASSYLVGIMGELF
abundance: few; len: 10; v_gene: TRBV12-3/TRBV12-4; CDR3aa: ASSQDSRVPF
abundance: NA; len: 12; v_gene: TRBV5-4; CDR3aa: ASSLPTGGYGYT
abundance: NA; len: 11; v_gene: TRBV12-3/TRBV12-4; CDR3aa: ASSFEREGGYT
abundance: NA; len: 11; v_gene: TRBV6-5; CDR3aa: AAQDLAKNIQY
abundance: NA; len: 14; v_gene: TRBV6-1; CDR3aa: ASSDFRTGLNYGYT
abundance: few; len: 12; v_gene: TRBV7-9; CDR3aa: ASTFGQGIYEQY
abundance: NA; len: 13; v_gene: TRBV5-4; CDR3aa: ASTENGRLGPEQF
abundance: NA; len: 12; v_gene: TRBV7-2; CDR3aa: ASSPRTSADTQY
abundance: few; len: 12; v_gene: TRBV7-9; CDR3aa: ASSPDRVAYGYT
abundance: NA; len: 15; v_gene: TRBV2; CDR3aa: ASRLLAGGPGTGELF
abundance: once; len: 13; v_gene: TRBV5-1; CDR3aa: ASSTRDRGPYEQY
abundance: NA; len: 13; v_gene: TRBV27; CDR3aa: ASSLKVGGTYEQY
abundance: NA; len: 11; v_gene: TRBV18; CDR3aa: ASSPRLEDEQY
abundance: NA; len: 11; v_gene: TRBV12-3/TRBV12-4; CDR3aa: ASSKTGLGTQY
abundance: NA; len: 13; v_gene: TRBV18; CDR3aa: ASSPGTSAFNEQF
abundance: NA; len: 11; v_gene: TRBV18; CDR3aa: ASSRPGQGDYT
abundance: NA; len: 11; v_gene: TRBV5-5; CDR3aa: ASSLATGQTQY
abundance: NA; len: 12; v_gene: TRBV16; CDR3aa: ASSPIGISGEQY
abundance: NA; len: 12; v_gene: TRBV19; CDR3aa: ASTRGTPTGGYT
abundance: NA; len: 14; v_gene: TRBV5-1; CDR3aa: ASTAPGQGHTGELF
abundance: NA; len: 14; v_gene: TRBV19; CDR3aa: ASRRQGRGSNEKLF
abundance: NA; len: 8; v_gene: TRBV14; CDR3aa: ASYPGTGA
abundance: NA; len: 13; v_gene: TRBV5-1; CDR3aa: ASSPRTGVTGELF
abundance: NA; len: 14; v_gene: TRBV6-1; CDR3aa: ASSGPLTSARETQY
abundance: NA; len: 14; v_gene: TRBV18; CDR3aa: ASSPPRTGSNEKLF
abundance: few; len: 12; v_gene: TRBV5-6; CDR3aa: ASSLGQRSYEQY
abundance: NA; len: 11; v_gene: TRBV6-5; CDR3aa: ASIGQGYSPLH
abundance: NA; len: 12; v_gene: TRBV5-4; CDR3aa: ASSLTGARDEQY